This is a list of T cell receptor beta chains from one sample in a study of PD-1 blockade in mismatch repair-deficient tumors. Clones were sequenced by immunoSEQ multiplex PCR, and TCRdb holds only the in-frame ones, with some missing. The sample includes around 110,000 clones, over 60% of them seen just once. The sample in question was peripheral blood, obtained approximately 60 weeks after starting pembrolizumab. These TCRs come from an adult with mismatch repair-deficient cancer. Both conserved end residues are part of each CDR3. D genes are given only for firm matches. Expanded clones get a size class; other rows say once, few or many, or leave the size out.

size	V	J	D	DNA	CDR3
once	TRBV12-2	TRBJ1-1	NA	TGTGCAAGTCGCTTAGGGCCTGAAGCTTTCTTT	CASRLGPEAFF
NA	TRBV5-1	TRBJ1-2	TRBD1	TGCGCCAGCAGCTCCGGACAGGGTAACTATGGCTACACCTTC	CASSSGQGNYGYTF
NA	TRBV5-1	TRBJ1-2	TRBD1	TGCGCCAGCAGCATCCTGGGACAGGAGGCTGGCTACACCTTC	CASSILGQEAGYTF
NA	TRBV6-6	TRBJ2-2	NA	TGTGCCAGCACCCAGCGTGAGAACACCGGGGAGCTGTTTTTT	CASTQRENTGELFF
NA	TRBV7-9	TRBJ2-7	NA	TGTGCCAGCAGCTCCCTCGGGCCCTACGAGCAGTACTTC	CASSSLGPYEQYF
NA	TRBV27	TRBJ2-7	TRBD1	TGTGCCAGCAGTTTCCTGGGACAGGGGGTGGACGAGCAGTACTTC	CASSFLGQGVDEQYF
NA	TRBV29-1	TRBJ2-5	NA	TGCAGCGTTGAAGGGAGAGGGGCCCAGGAGACCCAGTACTTC	CSVEGRGAQETQYF
once	TRBV5-8	TRBJ1-1	NA	TGTGCCAGCAGCTTGGTGGAGAGAATGAACACTGAAGCTTTCTTT	CASSLVERMNTEAFF
NA	TRBV7-6	TRBJ2-1	TRBD2	TGTGCCAGCAGGGCAGCGGGAGCTTACAATGAGCAGTTCTTC	CASRAAGAYNEQFF
NA	TRBV6-5	TRBJ1-5	NA	TGTGCCATCAAGGGACACAGCAATCAGCCCCAGCATTTT	CAIKGHSNQPQHF
NA	TRBV6-5	TRBJ2-7	NA	TGTGCCAGCAGATTCGGGACTCCGGACGAGCAGTACTTC	CASRFGTPDEQYF
NA	TRBV29-1	TRBJ1-1	NA	TGCAGCGTTGGCCTAGGGACTGAAGCTTTCTTT	CSVGLGTEAFF
NA	TRBV21-1	TRBJ2-2	NA	TGTGCCAGCAGCAAAGCAAGGGGGTTGGACACCGGGGAGCTGTTTTTT	CASSKARGLDTGELFF
NA	TRBV14	TRBJ1-1	NA	TGTGCCAGCAGCCAAGGGAGGGGAACGGGCACTGAAGCTTTCTTT	CASSQGRGTGTEAFF
NA	TRBV9	TRBJ2-3	NA	TGTGCCAGCAGCGTAGAGGCCCACGGGTTGCCGTATTTT	CASSVEAHGLPYF
NA	TRBV30	TRBJ2-3	NA	TGTGCCTGGAGTCCAAATACAGATACGCAGTATTTT	CAWSPNTDTQYF
NA	TRBV6-6	TRBJ2-5	NA	TGTGCCAGCAGCCCCGAGGGAAGGGAGACCCAGTACTTC	CASSPEGRETQYF
NA	TRBV4-3	TRBJ2-5	NA	TGCGCCAGCAGCCAAGGAAAGAAACAAGAGACCCAGTACTTC	CASSQGKKQETQYF
NA	TRBV29-1	TRBJ1-2	NA	TGCAGCGTTGAAAGGGATCCGAACTATGGCTACACCTTC	CSVERDPNYGYTF
NA	TRBV11-2	TRBJ1-3	NA	TGTGCCAGCAGCTTAGCCGGGGCTGGAAACACCATATATTTT	CASSLAGAGNTIYF
NA	TRBV5-4	TRBJ2-1	TRBD2	TGTGCCAGCAGAAGGACTAGCGGGAGTGCCTCCTACAATGAGCAGTTCTTC	CASRRTSGSASYNEQFF
NA	TRBV30	TRBJ2-7	TRBD2	TGTGCCTGGAGTGTGGGACTAGCGGGGTCCTACGAGCAGTACTTC	CAWSVGLAGSYEQYF
NA	TRBV18	TRBJ2-7	TRBD2	TGTGCCAGCTCACCAGGAATATTAGCGGGGACGGGGGAGCAGTACTTC	CASSPGILAGTGEQYF
NA	TRBV9	TRBJ2-7	TRBD2	TGTGCCAGCAGTAAAGCGGGGGCGAGCTCCTACGAGCAGTACTTC	CASSKAGASSYEQYF
NA	TRBV7-3	TRBJ1-1	TRBD1	TGTGCCAGCAGCTTAACATCAGGGGGAACTGAAGCTTTCTTT	CASSLTSGGTEAFF
NA	TRBV27	TRBJ2-7	NA	TGTGCCAGCAGAAAAGGGCAGGTCACCTCCTACGAGCAGTACTTC	CASRKGQVTSYEQYF
many	TRBV11-2	TRBJ1-2	NA	TGTGCCAGCAGCTCCCTATGGCGGGGGAACTATGGCTACACCTTC	CASSSLWRGNYGYTF
few	TRBV11-2	TRBJ1-2	NA	TGTGCCAGCAGTCAGGGACTCGGGGGTGGCTACACCTTC	CASSQGLGGGYTF
NA	TRBV11-2	TRBJ2-6	TRBD1	TGTGCCAGCAGCCTCCTCCCGGGACAGGGTTACGGGGCCAACGTCCTGACTTTC	CASSLLPGQGYGANVLTF
once	TRBV2	TRBJ2-7	NA	TGTGCCAGCAGTGAAGCGCCCCCCCGAGACAGTGGGTCCTACGAGCAGTACTTC	CASSEAPPRDSGSYEQYF
NA	TRBV6-1	TRBJ2-7	NA	TGTGCCAGCAACGGGGCAGGGCGGCACGAGCAGTACTTC	CASNGAGRHEQYF
NA	TRBV5-6	TRBJ2-2	TRBD2	TGTGCCAGCAGCCTGTTTACCGGGACTAGCGGGATATCCGGGGAGCTGTTTTTT	CASSLFTGTSGISGELFF
NA	TRBV18	TRBJ2-7	NA	TGTGCCAGCTCACCACCAGAGGGCCTTGGGACCTACGAGCAGTACTTC	CASSPPEGLGTYEQYF
NA	TRBV18	TRBJ1-4	NA	TGTGCCAGCTCAGGCCTCCGGTTCGAGCTTAGTAATGAAAAACTGTTTTTT	CASSGLRFELSNEKLFF
NA	TRBV25-1	TRBJ2-5	TRBD2	TGTGCCAGCAGAATAGCGGGAGATATTGAGACCCAGTACTTC	CASRIAGDIETQYF
NA	TRBV25-1	TRBJ2-7	NA	TGTGCCAGCAGCCGAAGGGTAGCTACCTACGAGCAGTACTTC	CASSRRVATYEQYF
NA	TRBV27	TRBJ2-5	TRBD2	TGTGCCAGCAGCCCGCTAGCGGGAGGGAAAAACAAAGAGACCCAGTACTTC	CASSPLAGGKNKETQYF
NA	TRBV5-4	TRBJ2-5	NA	TGTGCCAGCAGCCCGGGACCGAGGACGGAGACCCAGTACTTC	CASSPGPRTETQYF
NA	TRBV18	TRBJ2-7	TRBD2	TGTGCCAGCTCACCATCCGGGACTAGTTCCGAGCAGTACTTC	CASSPSGTSSEQYF
once	TRBV29-1	TRBJ2-7	TRBD1	TGCAGCGTTGAGAGAATCGACCCCAGGGGGAATCACGAGCAGTACTTC	CSVERIDPRGNHEQYF
NA	TRBV7-2	TRBJ1-4	TRBD1	TGTGCCAGCAGCTTAGTAGAGGGGGCGGAAACTAATGAAAAACTGTTTTTT	CASSLVEGAETNEKLFF